Here is one T cell receptor (beta chain) with its context. This entry belongs to a study of blood T cells in healthy people across ages. There are 13 residues in the CDR3. Germline values: CDR1 SNHLY, CDR2 FYNNEI. It was with a sample-barcoded 5' primer and a J-beta primer mix that a second PCR of roughly 7 to 12 cycles was run. Tags on each cDNA molecule came from a template-switch adaptor with 12 random nucleotides. TCRdb reanalysed the 5' RACE reads using MiXCR and keeps one entry per CDR3 protein. The sample lists 600,000 to 900,000 distinct CDR3 sequences, around a quarter occurring once. The same specimen was also included in a second study, on T cells of mothers and their children.

The chain uses TRBV2 and TRBJ2-5; D possibly uses TRBD1 or TRBD2 (5 bases each). The J call is uncertain, as TRBJ2-1 better fits the DNA end. Sequencing used blood. The receptor comes from a boy aged 5-17 years in good health. DNA of the CDR3: TGTGCCAGCAGGGGGGTGGTCTACAATGAGCAGTTCTTC. Translation gives CASRGVVYNEQFF.